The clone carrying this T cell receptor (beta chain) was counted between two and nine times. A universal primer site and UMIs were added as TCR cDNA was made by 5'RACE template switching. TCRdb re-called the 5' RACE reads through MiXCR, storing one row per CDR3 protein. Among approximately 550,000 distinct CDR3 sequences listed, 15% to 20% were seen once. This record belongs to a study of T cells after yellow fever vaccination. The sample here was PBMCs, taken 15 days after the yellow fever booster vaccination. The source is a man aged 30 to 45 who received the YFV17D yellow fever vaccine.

The CDR3: CSALRLAGVVDEQFF. CDR3 DNA: TGCAGTGCTCTGCGACTAGCGGGAGTAGTGGATGAGCAGTTCTTC. The chain is built from TRBV20-1 and TRBJ2-1; 12 nucleotides align to TRBD2. V shed 5 bases, J shed 8 bases, and the junction held 10 bases outside the gene matches. CDR3 size: 15 residues. In germline, CDR1 is DFQATT, CDR2 SNEGSKA (reference sequence).